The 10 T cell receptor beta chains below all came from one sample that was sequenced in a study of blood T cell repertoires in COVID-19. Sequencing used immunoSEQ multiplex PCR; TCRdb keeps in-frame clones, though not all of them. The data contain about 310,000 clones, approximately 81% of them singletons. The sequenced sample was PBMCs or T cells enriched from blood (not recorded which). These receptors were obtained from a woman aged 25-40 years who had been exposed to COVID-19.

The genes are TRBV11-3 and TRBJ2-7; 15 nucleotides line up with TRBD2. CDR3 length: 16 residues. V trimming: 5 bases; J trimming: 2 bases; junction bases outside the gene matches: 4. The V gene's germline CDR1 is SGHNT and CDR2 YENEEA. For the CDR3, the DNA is TGTGCCAGCAGCCCGGGACTAGCGGGGGGCGCCTACGAGCAGTACTTC. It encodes CASSPGLAGGAYEQYF.

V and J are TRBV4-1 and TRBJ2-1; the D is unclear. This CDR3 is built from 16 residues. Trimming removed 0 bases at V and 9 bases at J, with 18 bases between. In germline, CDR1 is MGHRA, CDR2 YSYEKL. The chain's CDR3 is CASSQESSLLNSEQFF. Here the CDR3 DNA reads TGCGCCAGCAGCCAAGAATCTTCCCTCTTAAACAGTGAGCAGTTCTTC.

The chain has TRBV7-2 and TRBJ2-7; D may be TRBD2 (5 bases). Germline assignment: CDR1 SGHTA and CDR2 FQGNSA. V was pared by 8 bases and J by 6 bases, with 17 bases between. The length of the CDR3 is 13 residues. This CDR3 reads CASRGVTIGEQYF. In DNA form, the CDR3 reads TGTGCCAGCCGGGGAGTGACTATAGGCGAGCAGTACTTC.

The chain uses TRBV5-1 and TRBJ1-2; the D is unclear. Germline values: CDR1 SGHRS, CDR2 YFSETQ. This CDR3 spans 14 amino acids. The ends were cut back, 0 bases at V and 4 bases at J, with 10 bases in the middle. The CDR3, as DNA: TGCGCCAGCAGCTTGGATGCGGTCGGCTATGGCTACACCTTC. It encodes CASSLDAVGYGYTF. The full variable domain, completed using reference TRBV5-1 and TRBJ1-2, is KAGVTQTPRYLIKTRGQQVTLSCSPISGHRSVSWYQQTPGQGLQFLFEYFSETQRNKGNFPGRFSGRQFSNSRSEMNVSTLELGDSALYLCASSLDAVGYGYTFGSGTRLTVV.

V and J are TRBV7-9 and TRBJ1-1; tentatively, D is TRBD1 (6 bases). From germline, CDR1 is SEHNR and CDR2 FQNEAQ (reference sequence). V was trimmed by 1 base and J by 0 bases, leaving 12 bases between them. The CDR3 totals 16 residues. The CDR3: CASSLEGRGVNTEAFF. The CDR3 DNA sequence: TGTGCCAGCAGCTTAGAGGGCAGGGGAGTGAACACTGAAGCTTTCTTT.

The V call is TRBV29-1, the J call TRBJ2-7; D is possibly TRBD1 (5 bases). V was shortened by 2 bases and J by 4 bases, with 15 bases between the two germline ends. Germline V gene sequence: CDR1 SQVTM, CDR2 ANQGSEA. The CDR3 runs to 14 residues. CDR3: CSVEPGSPLYEQYF. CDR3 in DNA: TGCAGCGTTGAACCAGGGTCCCCTCTTTACGAGCAGTACTTC.

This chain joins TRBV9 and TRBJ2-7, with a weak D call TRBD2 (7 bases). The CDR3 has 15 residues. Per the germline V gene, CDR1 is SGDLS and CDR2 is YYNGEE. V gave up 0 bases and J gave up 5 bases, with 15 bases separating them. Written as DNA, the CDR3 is TGTGCCAGCAGCGTAGTCGACGGGGGGCCGAACGAGCAGTACTTC. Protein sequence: CASSVVDGGPNEQYF.

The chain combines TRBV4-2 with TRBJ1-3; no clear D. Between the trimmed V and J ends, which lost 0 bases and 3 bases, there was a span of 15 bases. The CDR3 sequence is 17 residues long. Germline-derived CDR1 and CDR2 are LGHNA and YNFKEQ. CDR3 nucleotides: TGTGCCAGCAGCCAAGATCGGGGAGGGCTCGGTGGAAACACCATATATTTT. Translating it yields CASSQDRGGLGGNTIYF.

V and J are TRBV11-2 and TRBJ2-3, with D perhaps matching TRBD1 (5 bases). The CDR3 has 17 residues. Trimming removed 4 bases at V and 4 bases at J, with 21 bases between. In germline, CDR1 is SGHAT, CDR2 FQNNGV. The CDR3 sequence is CASSSPQGTPAADTQYF. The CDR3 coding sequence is TGTGCCAGCAGCTCCCCTCAGGGTACCCCCGCCGCAGATACGCAGTATTTT. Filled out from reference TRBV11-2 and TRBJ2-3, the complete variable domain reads EAGVAQSPRYKIIEKRQSVAFWCNPISGHATLYWYQQILGQGPKLLIQFQNNGVVDDSQLPKDRFSAERLKGVDSTLKIQPAKLEDSAVYLCASSSPQGTPAADTQYFGPGTRLTVL.

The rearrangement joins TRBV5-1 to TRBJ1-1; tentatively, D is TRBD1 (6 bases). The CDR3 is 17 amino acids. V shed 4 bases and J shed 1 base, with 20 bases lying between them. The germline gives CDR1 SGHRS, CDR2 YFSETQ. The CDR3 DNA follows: TGCGCCAGCAGCGTCGACCGGGACATATACTGGAACACTGAAGCTTTCTTT. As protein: CASSVDRDIYWNTEAFF.